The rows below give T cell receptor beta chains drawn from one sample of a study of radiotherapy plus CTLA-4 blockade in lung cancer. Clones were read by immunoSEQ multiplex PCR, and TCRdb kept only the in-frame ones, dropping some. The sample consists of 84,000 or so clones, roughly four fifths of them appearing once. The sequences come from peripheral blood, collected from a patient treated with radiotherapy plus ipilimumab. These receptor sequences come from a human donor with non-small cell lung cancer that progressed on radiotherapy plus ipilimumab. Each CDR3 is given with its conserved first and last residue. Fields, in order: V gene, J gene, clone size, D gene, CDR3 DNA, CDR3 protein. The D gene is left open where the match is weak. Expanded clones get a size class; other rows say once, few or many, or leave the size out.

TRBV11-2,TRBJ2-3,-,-,TGTGCCAGCAGCTCATGGCGAACCACAGATACGCAGTATTTT,CASSSWRTTDTQYF
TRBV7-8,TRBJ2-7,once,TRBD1,TGTGCCAGCAGCCCCCCGGCCCGACAGGGTTCGGAGCAGTACTTC,CASSPPARQGSEQYF
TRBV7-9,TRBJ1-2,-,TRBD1,TGTGCCAGCAGCTTAGGCAGGGGGCCCCAGGTTGCCACCTTC,CASSLGRGPQVATF
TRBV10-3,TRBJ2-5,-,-,TGTGCCATCAGTAGGGGAGGGGGGATGGAGACCCAGTACTTC,CAISRGGGMETQYF
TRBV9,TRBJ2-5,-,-,TGTGCCAGCAGCGTACAGGATGGTGTAGGAGAGACCCAGTACTTC,CASSVQDGVGETQYF
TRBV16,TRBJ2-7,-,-,TGTGCCAGCAGCCAATATGAGGAGCAGTACTTC,CASSQYEEQYF
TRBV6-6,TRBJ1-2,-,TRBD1,TGTGCCAGCGGAGACAGGGGCTATGGCTACACCTTC,CASGDRGYGYTF
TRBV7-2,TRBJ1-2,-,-,TGTGCCAGCAGCTCGTTCATTAACTATGGCTACACCTTC,CASSSFINYGYTF
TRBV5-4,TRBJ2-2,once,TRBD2,TGTGCCAGCAGCCTCATTCCGGGACTAGCGGGATACACCGGGGAGCTGTTTTTT,CASSLIPGLAGYTGELFF
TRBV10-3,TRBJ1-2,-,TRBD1,TGTGCCATCAGTGAGTCGGGACAGTTTGGCTACACCTTC,CAISESGQFGYTF
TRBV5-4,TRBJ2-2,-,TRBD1,TGTGCCAGCAGCTTAGACAGGGGCGAATGGACCGGGGAGCTGTTTTTT,CASSLDRGEWTGELFF
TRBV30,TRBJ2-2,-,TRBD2,TGTGCCTGGAGTGTATTGGGCGGGAGGCCCGCCGGGGAGCTGTTTTTT,CAWSVLGGRPAGELFF
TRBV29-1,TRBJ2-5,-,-,TGCAGCGTTGAAGATTGGGCCCGGCAGTCGGCGGGTCCTCCGGAGACCCAGTACTTC,CSVEDWARQSAGPPETQYF
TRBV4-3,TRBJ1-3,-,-,TGCGCCAGCAGCCAAGATTTAGCTTTCTCTGGAAACACCATATATTTT,CASSQDLAFSGNTIYF
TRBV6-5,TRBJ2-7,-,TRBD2,TGTGCCAGCAGTTCTCTAGCGGGAGGGGGGTACGAGCAGTACTTC,CASSSLAGGGYEQYF
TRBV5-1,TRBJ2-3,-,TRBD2,TGCGCCAGCAGCTTGTCACTAGCGGGTGCAGATACGCAGTATTTT,CASSLSLAGADTQYF
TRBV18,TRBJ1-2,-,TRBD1,TGTGCCAGCCTTGGAGGACAGGGAGAGGATGGCTACACCTTC,CASLGGQGEDGYTF
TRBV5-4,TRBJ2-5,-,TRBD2,TGTGCCAGCAGCTGGACTAGCGGCCAAGAGACCCAGTACTTC,CASSWTSGQETQYF
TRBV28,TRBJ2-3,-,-,TGTGCCAGCACCTCTAGGGGGGGCGGCACAGATACGCAGTATTTT,CASTSRGGGTDTQYF
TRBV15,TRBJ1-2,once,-,TGTGCCACCAGCAGAGGGGACCGGGGGGCTTATGGCTACACCTTC,CATSRGDRGAYGYTF
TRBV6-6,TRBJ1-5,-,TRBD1,TGTGCCAGCAGTTACCACGGACAGGGGGGGCAGCCCCAGCATTTT,CASSYHGQGGQPQHF
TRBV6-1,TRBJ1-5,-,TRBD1,TGTGCCAGCGGGACAGATAGCAATCAGCCCCAGCATTTT,CASGTDSNQPQHF
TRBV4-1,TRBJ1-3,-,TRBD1,TGCGCCAGCAGCCAAGAGCCGCCCGGGACAGTCGGAAACACCATATATTTT,CASSQEPPGTVGNTIYF
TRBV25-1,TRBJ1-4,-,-,TGTGCCAGCAGTGAAGGCGGGAATGAAAAACTGTTTTTT,CASSEGGNEKLFF
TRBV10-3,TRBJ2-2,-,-,TGTGCCATCAGCCTGGGACGGGCGAGCACCGGGGAGCTGTTTTTT,CAISLGRASTGELFF
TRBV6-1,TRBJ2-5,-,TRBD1,TGTGCCAGCAGTCGACAGGGGGGCGGAGAGACCCAGTACTTC,CASSRQGGGETQYF
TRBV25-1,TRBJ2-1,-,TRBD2,TGTGCCAGCAGTGAAATCGGGACTAGCGGGATGAATGAGCAGTTCTTC,CASSEIGTSGMNEQFF
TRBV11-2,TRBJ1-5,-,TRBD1,TGTGCCAGCAGTCGCGGGACAGGGGGTTTTCGCAATCAGCCCCAGCATTTT,CASSRGTGGFRNQPQHF
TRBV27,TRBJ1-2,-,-,TGTGCCAGCAGTCCCAACCCTAACTATGGCTACACCTTC,CASSPNPNYGYTF
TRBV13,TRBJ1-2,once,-,TGTGCCAGCAGCCCTCGGGACATACCTAACTATGGCTACACCTTC,CASSPRDIPNYGYTF
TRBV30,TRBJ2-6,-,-,TGTGCCTGGAGTGGCGGCTCTGGGGCCAACGTCCTGACTTTC,CAWSGGSGANVLTF
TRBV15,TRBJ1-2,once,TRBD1,TGTGCCACCAGCAGAGGTCCCGGGACAGGGTTCCTGGGCTACACCTTC,CATSRGPGTGFLGYTF
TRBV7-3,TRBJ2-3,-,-,TGTGCCAGCAGCTTAAGGGCTCCCGATACGCAGTATTTT,CASSLRAPDTQYF
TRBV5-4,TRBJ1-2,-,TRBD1,TGTGCCAGCAGCACGGGACAGGGAAACTATGGCTACACCTTC,CASSTGQGNYGYTF
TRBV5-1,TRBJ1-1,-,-,TGCGCCAGCAGACCTTGGGATTTGAACACTGAAGCTTTCTTT,CASRPWDLNTEAFF
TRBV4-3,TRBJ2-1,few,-,TGCGCCAGCAGCCCATTCTGGGCGGGAAGTATGGTTGGTGAGCAGTTCTTC,CASSPFWAGSMVGEQFF
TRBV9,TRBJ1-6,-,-,TGTGCCAGCAGCCCCGACACCGATGTGGGTTCACCCCTCCACTTT,CASSPDTDVGSPLHF
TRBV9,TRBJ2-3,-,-,TGTGCCAGCAGCGTAGTCGTCACAGATACGCAGTATTTT,CASSVVVTDTQYF
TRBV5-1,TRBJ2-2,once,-,TGCGCCAGCAGCGCACCCATACAGGACACCGGGGAGCTGTTTTTT,CASSAPIQDTGELFF
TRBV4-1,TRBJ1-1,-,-,TGCGCCAGCAGCCAGGGGCAGGGTTGGAGGGTGAACACTGAAGCTTTCTTT,CASSQGQGWRVNTEAFF
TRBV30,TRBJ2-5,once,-,TGTGTCGCGAGATCCCGTCTTAGCTTCGGGGAGACCCAGTACTTC,CVARSRLSFGETQYF
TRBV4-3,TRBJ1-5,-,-,TGCGCCAGCAGCCAGAACGGTCTTAGCAATCAGCCCCAGCATTTT,CASSQNGLSNQPQHF
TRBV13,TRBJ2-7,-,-,TGTGCCAGCAGCAAAGCCTCCGGGACTGACTCCTACGAGCAGTACTTC,CASSKASGTDSYEQYF
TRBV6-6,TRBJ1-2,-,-,TGTGCCAGCAGTTATCAGCGGACACATTCTAACTATGGCTACACCTTC,CASSYQRTHSNYGYTF
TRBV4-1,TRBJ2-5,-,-,TGCGCCAGCAGCCCGGCCGGGACCAGGGGCCAAGAGACCCAGTACTTC,CASSPAGTRGQETQYF
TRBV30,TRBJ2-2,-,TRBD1,TGTGCCTGGAGTGTGACCGGGACAGGATACGGGGAGCTGTTTTTT,CAWSVTGTGYGELFF
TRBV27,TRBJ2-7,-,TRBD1,TGTGCCAGCAGTAAGACAGGGGCCTACGAGCAGTACTTC,CASSKTGAYEQYF
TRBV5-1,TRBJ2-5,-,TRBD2,TGCGCCAGCAGCGTCGGTAGCGGGGCGGAGACCCAGTACTTC,CASSVGSGAETQYF
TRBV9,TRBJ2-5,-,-,TGTGCCAGCAGCGTGGGCGGGTCGGGGGTAGGCGTCGAGACCCAGTACTTC,CASSVGGSGVGVETQYF
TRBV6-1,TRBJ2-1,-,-,TGTGCCAGCAGCCCCGACCCGGGGAAGGTCATGGAGCAGTTCTTC,CASSPDPGKVMEQFF
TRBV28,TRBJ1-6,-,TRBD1,TGTGCCAGCAGACCCTGGGACAGGGGTTTTTCACCCCTCCACTTT,CASRPWDRGFSPLHF
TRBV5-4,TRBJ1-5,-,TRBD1,TGTGCCAGCAGCCTCAGACAGGGTTACCTCTATAGCAATCAGCCCCAGCATTTT,CASSLRQGYLYSNQPQHF
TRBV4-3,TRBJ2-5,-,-,TGCGCCAGCAGCCAAGGCCTGAACGGGCAAGAGACCCAGTACTTC,CASSQGLNGQETQYF
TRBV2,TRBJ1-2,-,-,TGTGCCAGCAGCGCTCAGCATCTACCGACTCTTAACTATGGCTACACCTTC,CASSAQHLPTLNYGYTF
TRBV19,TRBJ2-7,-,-,TGTGCCAGTAGTCTCGGCCTAGCGTCGAGGGAGCAGTACTTC,CASSLGLASREQYF
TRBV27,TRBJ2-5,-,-,TGTGCCAGCAGTTTGGGTTCCTGGAGCAGGAGGCCCCAAGAGACCCAGTACTTC,CASSLGSWSRRPQETQYF
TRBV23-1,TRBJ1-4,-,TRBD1,TGCGCCAGCAGTCCCGAGACAGGGGGCGCCGGAAAACTGTTTTTT,CASSPETGGAGKLFF
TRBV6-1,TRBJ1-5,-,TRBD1,TGTGCCAGCAGCGGGACAGGTAATCAGCCCCAGCATTTT,CASSGTGNQPQHF
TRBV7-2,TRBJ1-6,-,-,TGTGCCAGCAGCTTCGGCTCCTATAATTCACCCCTCCACTTT,CASSFGSYNSPLHF
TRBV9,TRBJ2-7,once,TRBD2,TGTGCCAGCACCAGCGGGAGGGCCCCCTACGAGCAGTACTTC,CASTSGRAPYEQYF